The 22 T cell receptor beta chains in this list originate from one sample, sequenced in a study of blood T cell repertoires in COVID-19. Produced via immunoSEQ multiplex PCR; TCRdb's table is partial and in-frame only. This table has 110,000 to 150,000 clones, 80% to 85% appearing once. Specimen: peripheral blood. The source is a human donor in a cohort sampled during active COVID-19.

This rearrangement joins TRBV7-2 to TRBJ2-1, with 9 bases fitting TRBD1. This CDR3 spans 13 amino acids. In germline, CDR1 is SGHTA, CDR2 FQGNSA. V shed 5 bases and J 6 bases; nucleotides not matched to a gene: 2. CDR3 in amino acids: CASSRDRVNEQFF. As DNA, the CDR3 is TGTGCCAGCAGCAGGGACAGGGTCAATGAGCAGTTCTTC.

This clone was recorded only once. This sequence joins TRBV4-2 and TRBJ2-7; 9 nucleotides line up with TRBD2. The germline V gene has CDR1 LGHNA and CDR2 YNFKEQ. The CDR3 runs 17 residues. The ends lost 4 bases at V and 2 bases at J; junction bases unmatched: 12. The CDR3 spells CASSLPQVGLAPYEQYF. The CDR3 DNA reads as TGTGCCAGCAGCCTCCCCCAGGTAGGACTAGCGCCCTACGAGCAGTACTTC.

The chain carries TRBV4-3 and TRBJ1-2; D is uncertain. The CDR3 is 13 amino acids. Trimming removed 0 bases at V and 5 bases at J, with 7 bases between. The V gene's germline CDR1 is LGHNA and CDR2 YSLEER. CDR3 loop: CASSQEGVYGYTF. Written as DNA, the CDR3 is TGCGCCAGCAGCCAAGAAGGAGTTTATGGCTACACCTTC.

The rearrangement links TRBV4-3 to TRBJ2-7; D might be TRBD1 (6 bases). This CDR3 contains 15 residues. V shed 0 bases and J shed 4 bases, with 13 bases lying between them. Germline V CDR1 and CDR2: LGHNA, YSLEER. CDR3 protein: CASSQDVGRGYEQYF. Written as DNA, the CDR3 is TGCGCCAGCAGCCAAGACGTGGGCAGGGGATACGAGCAGTACTTC.

The sample holds one count of this clone. The rearrangement links TRBV4-1 to TRBJ2-7; D possibly corresponds to TRBD1 (5 bases). In germline, CDR1 is MGHRA, CDR2 YSYEKL. The CDR3 is made up of 15 amino acids. Deletions cut 1 base from V and 3 bases from J, with 13 bases between. CDR3 in amino acids: CASSQAFGQGYEQYF. The DNA for the CDR3 is TGCGCCAGCAGCCAAGCCTTTGGCCAGGGCTACGAGCAGTACTTC.

The chain is built from TRBV7-9 and TRBJ2-7; 10 bases are a match to TRBD2. CDR3 length equals 14 residues. V dropped 1 base and J dropped 6; count of bases not matched to a gene: 3. Germline CDR1 and CDR2: SEHNR and FQNEAQ (reference sequence). The CDR3 loop reads CASSLELAGSEQYF. CDR3 nucleotide sequence: TGTGCCAGCAGCTTAGAACTAGCGGGAAGCGAGCAGTACTTC.

The chain has TRBV4-1 and TRBJ1-3, with TRBD1 as a possible D gene (5 bases). CDR3 length equals 17 residues. Germline V gene sequence: CDR1 MGHRA, CDR2 YSYEKL. V was cut by 3 bases and J by 0 bases, with 15 bases left in between. The CDR3, as DNA: TGCGCCAGCAGCCATCGCGTGGGGACTAGCTCTGGAAACACCATATATTTT. Translating gives CASSHRVGTSSGNTIYF.

The chain carries TRBV13 and TRBJ2-7; 7 bases agree with TRBD1. V lost 4 bases, J lost 3 bases, and 6 bases stayed unmatched. CDR3 length: 14 residues. The germline CDR1 and CDR2 sequences are PRHDT and FYEKMQ (reference sequence). The CDR3 here is CASSSQGSLYEQYF. In nucleotides, the CDR3 is TGTGCCAGCAGCTCACAGGGGAGTCTCTACGAGCAGTACTTC.

This chain uses TRBV5-1 with TRBJ1-5; possibly TRBD1 for D (6 bases). The length of the CDR3 is 15 residues. Per germline, CDR1 SGHRS and CDR2 YFSETQ. Trimming removed 0 bases at V and 6 bases at J, with 13 bases between. The CDR3 coding sequence is TGCGCCAGCAGCTTGGAAGGGGGTAAGGGTCAGCCCCAGCATTTT. Its protein is CASSLEGGKGQPQHF.

The genes are TRBV5-1 and TRBJ2-3; 10 bases are a match to TRBD1. Germline V gives CDR1 SGHRS, CDR2 YFSETQ. The CDR3 is 15 amino acids. V shed 3 bases and J 1 base; nucleotides not matched to a gene: 2. The CDR3, as DNA: TGCGCCAGCAGCTCGGGACAGGGGCGCACAGATACGCAGTATTTT. Translating it yields CASSSGQGRTDTQYF.

This chain joins TRBV11-2 and TRBJ2-3, with D hard to call. The CDR3 is 13 residues long. CDR1 SGHAT and CDR2 FQNNGV come from the germline V gene. Trimming took 5 bases from V and 3 from J, leaving 9 bases between them. The CDR3 is CASSHRYTDTQYF. In DNA form, the CDR3 reads TGTGCCAGCAGCCACCGGTATACAGATACGCAGTATTTT.

The chain is built from TRBV27 and TRBJ1-1; D is undetermined. The CDR3 runs 11 residues. Germline loops: CDR1 MNHEY, CDR2 SMNVEV (reference sequence). The V end was cut by 2 bases, the J end by 5 bases, with 3 bases between. Written as DNA, the CDR3 is TGTGCCAGCAGTTTACAGACTGAAGCTTTCTTT. Its protein is CASSLQTEAFF.

This sequence joins TRBV4-1 and TRBJ2-6, with 12 bases matching TRBD1. CDR1 and CDR2 (germline): MGHRA, YSYEKL. The CDR3 has 18 amino acids. V lost 0 bases, J lost 3 bases, and 3 bases stayed unmatched. The CDR3 region is CASSQEGQGAVGANVLTF. In nucleotides, the CDR3 is TGCGCCAGCAGCCAAGAGGGACAGGGGGCAGTTGGGGCCAACGTCCTGACTTTC.

CDR3 bases: TGTGCCAGCAGCTTAGGTAACCCCGGACGGGGTCGCGGCAATCAGCCCCAGCATTTT. Translation gives CASSLGNPGRGRGNQPQHF. The chain recombines TRBV7-2 with TRBJ1-5; no clear D gene. The CDR3 covers 19 residues. Germline values: CDR1 SGHTA, CDR2 FQGNSA. V lost 1 base, J lost 2 bases, and 21 bases lay in between.

The chain links TRBV5-1 to TRBJ2-5; 8 positions match TRBD1. Germline CDR1 and CDR2: SGHRS and YFSETQ. The CDR3 runs to 15 residues. V lost 4 bases and J lost 3; bases outside the gene matches: 8. CDR3 coding DNA: TGCGCCAGCAGCCGGTCCGGGACAGGAGAAGAGACCCAGTACTTC. This gives the protein CASSRSGTGEETQYF.

The chain uses TRBV6-6 and TRBJ2-5; TRBD1 is a possible D gene (6 bases). V lost 6 bases and J 4 bases, leaving 9 bases between the germline ends. Germline-derived CDR1 and CDR2 are MNHNY and SVGAGI (reference sequence). The CDR3 contains 12 residues. This chain's CDR3 is CASRGTRETQYF. Written as DNA, the CDR3 is TGTGCCAGCAGGGGGACACGAGAGACCCAGTACTTC.

Written as DNA, the CDR3 is TGTGCCACCAGCGACAGGGGTCTAATTTACACTGAAGCTTTCTTT. Residues: CATSDRGLIYTEAFF. The V call is TRBV15, the J call TRBJ1-1, with TRBD1 matching 8 bases. The CDR3 is 15 residues long. J gave up 3 bases and V 5 bases, and 8 bases lay outside the gene matches. Per the germline V gene, CDR1 is LNHNV and CDR2 is YYDKDF (reference sequence).

A single count supports this clone. The V call is TRBV24-1, the J call TRBJ2-2; D is possibly TRBD1 (5 bases). This CDR3 region has 16 residues. V lost 3 bases and J lost 1, with 11 bases in between. Germline V gene data show CDR1 as KGHDR and CDR2 as SFDVKD. The CDR3 nucleotides are TGTGCCACCAGTGATGCTGGAACAGGGAACACCGGGGAGCTGTTTTTT. This translates into CATSDAGTGNTGELFF.

The rearrangement joins TRBV18 to TRBJ2-5, with D perhaps TRBD1 (6 bases). The CDR3 sequence is 15 residues long. Per the germline V gene, CDR1 is KGHSH and CDR2 is LQKENI. With 6 bases removed from V and 3 bases from J, the gap between germline ends came to 17 bases. This CDR3 reads CASSFTAAGEETQYF. CDR3 DNA sequence: TGTGCCAGCTCTTTTACAGCCGCAGGGGAAGAGACCCAGTACTTC.

The rearrangement uses TRBV9 and TRBJ2-1; TRBD2 agrees at 9 bases. Germline V gene lookup returns CDR1 SGDLS and CDR2 YYNGEE. V gave up 0 bases and J gave up 8 bases; unmatched junction bases: 6. This CDR3 has 15 amino acids. This chain's CDR3 is CASSVGLLAGDEQFF. In DNA form, the CDR3 reads TGTGCCAGCAGCGTAGGTCTACTAGCGGGCGATGAGCAGTTCTTC.

The V gene is TRBV19, the J gene TRBJ2-3; 13 bases fit TRBD2. The germline V gene has CDR1 LNHDA and CDR2 SQIVND (reference sequence). This CDR3 is 18 amino acids long. J was trimmed by 0 bases and V by 3 bases; bases with no gene match: 6. This chain's CDR3 is CASSISGTSGTSTDTQYF. The CDR3 nucleotides are TGTGCCAGTAGTATTTCCGGGACTAGCGGGACTAGCACAGATACGCAGTATTTT.

The chain couples TRBV28 to TRBJ1-5; 7 bases map to TRBD1. There are 14 residues in the CDR3. V lost 3 bases to trimming and J lost 4 bases; unmatched junction nucleotides: 3. Looked up from germline, CDR1 is MDHEN and CDR2 is SYDVKM. Here the CDR3 reads CASSFPGGNQPQHF. The CDR3 coding sequence is TGTGCCAGCAGTTTCCCAGGGGGGAATCAGCCCCAGCATTTT.